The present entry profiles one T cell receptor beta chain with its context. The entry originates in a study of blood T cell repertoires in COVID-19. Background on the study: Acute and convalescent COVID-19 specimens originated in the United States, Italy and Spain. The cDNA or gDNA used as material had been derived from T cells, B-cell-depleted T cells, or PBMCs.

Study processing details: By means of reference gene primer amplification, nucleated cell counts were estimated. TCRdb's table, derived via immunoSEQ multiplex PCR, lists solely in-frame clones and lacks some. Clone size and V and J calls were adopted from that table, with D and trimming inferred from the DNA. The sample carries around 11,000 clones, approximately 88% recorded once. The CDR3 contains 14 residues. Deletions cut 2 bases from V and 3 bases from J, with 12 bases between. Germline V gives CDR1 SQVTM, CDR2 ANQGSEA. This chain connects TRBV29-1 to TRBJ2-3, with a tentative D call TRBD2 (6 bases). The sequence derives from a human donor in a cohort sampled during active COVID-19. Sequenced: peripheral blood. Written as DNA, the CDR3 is TGCAGCGTTGAAACGGCCGCGGGGACAGATACGCAGTATTTT. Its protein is CSVETAAGTDTQYF.